What follows are 9 T cell receptor beta chains derived from one specimen sequenced in a study of cytomegalovirus exposure and HLA in healthy donors (TCRdb year 2017). To prepare the library, the immunoSEQ multiplex PCR assay was applied. The multiplex PCR relied on a mix of 60 forward primers for TCR Vbeta segments and 13 reverse primers for TCR Jbeta segments. TCRdb re-hosts the immuneACCESS table, in-frame sequences only. Its copies lack some clones; in the studies checked, an unresolved V gene accounts for under half of them, and the cause for the rest is not known. The sample table contains about 110,000 clones; only one count was recorded for under 80% of them. The top ten constitute less than 9.5% of the sample. Sequencing was done on a sample of PBMCs. Source of these receptors: a woman aged 45-65 years in good health and CMV-seropositive.

As to this clone: Within the sample, other DNA sequences also encode this same CDR3. V gene TRBV7-2 combines with J gene TRBJ1-2; 9 bases match TRBD1. V was clipped by 4 bases and J by 2 bases; unmatched bases: 2. The germline V gene has CDR1 SGHTA and CDR2 FQGNSA. The CDR3 totals 14 residues. CDR3 nucleotide sequence: TGTGCCAGCAGCTATACAGGGGGCAACTATGGCTACACCTTC. Protein sequence: CASSYTGGNYGYTF.

This clone was observed a few times. V gene TRBV11-1 combines with J gene TRBJ1-1; D gene unclear. Germline CDR1 and CDR2: SGHAT and FQDESV (reference sequence). The CDR3 runs 14 residues. Trimming pared 1 base from V and 6 bases from J, leaving 12 bases between. The CDR3 region is CASSLGRGSAEAFF. Here the CDR3 DNA reads TGTGCCAGCAGCTTAGGCCGAGGGTCTGCTGAAGCTTTCTTT.

This clone was seen once. CDR3 coding DNA: TGTGCCACCCGGGACAGAAACACAGATACGCAGTATTTT. Amino acid sequence: CATRDRNTDTQYF. The V call is TRBV6-4, the J call TRBJ2-3; 7 bases match TRBD1. The CDR3 has 13 residues. V gave up 10 bases and J gave up 2 bases; unmatched junction bases: 6. Germline CDR1 reads MRHNA; CDR2 reads SNTAGT.

The rearrangement joins TRBV7-9 to TRBJ2-5, with D perhaps matching TRBD2 (6 bases). CDR3 length equals 13 residues. Trimming took off 6 bases at V and 3 bases at J, with 11 bases between the two ends. Germline V CDR1 and CDR2: SEHNR, FQNEAQ (reference sequence). CDR3 residues: CASRHKREETQYF. The CDR3 DNA reads TGTGCCAGCAGACATAAGCGGGAAGAGACCCAGTACTTC.

The J gene is TRBJ2-1, the V gene TRBV11-2; a weak D match, TRBD2 (6 bases). Germline values: CDR1 SGHAT, CDR2 FQNNGV. This CDR3 region has 15 residues. V was shortened by 5 bases and J by 0 bases, with 11 bases between the two germline ends. This CDR3 reads CASSPRLVSYNEQFF. In DNA, the CDR3 is TGTGCCAGCAGCCCCCGACTAGTCTCCTACAATGAGCAGTTCTTC. Looking up the rest from reference TRBV11-2 and TRBJ2-1 gives the full variable domain: EAGVAQSPRYKIIEKRQSVAFWCNPISGHATLYWYQQILGQGPKLLIQFQNNGVVDDSQLPKDRFSAERLKGVDSTLKIQPAKLEDSAVYLCASSPRLVSYNEQFFGPGTRLTVL.

Of note for this clone: Distinct nucleotide sequences in the sample also encode this CDR3. The chain is built from TRBV7-2 and TRBJ2-7; tentatively, D is TRBD1 (5 bases). This CDR3 spans 13 amino acids. Germline CDR1 reads SGHTA; CDR2 reads FQGNSA. V gave up 5 bases and J gave up 1 base, with 9 bases separating them. CDR3 loop: CASSPQESYEQYF. CDR3 DNA: TGTGCCAGCAGCCCACAGGAGTCCTACGAGCAGTACTTC.

The chain links TRBV7-9 to TRBJ2-7; 9 bases are a match to TRBD2. Germline lookup yields CDR1 SEHNR and CDR2 FQNEAQ (reference sequence). J lost 3 bases, V lost 5 bases, and 8 bases had no gene match. The CDR3 is made up of 15 amino acids. The CDR3 sequence is CASSPRPSGNYEQYF. For the CDR3, the DNA is TGTGCCAGCAGCCCCCGTCCTAGCGGGAACTACGAGCAGTACTTC.

This rearrangement joins TRBV5-4 to TRBJ1-6, with TRBD1 identical over 7 bases. Unmatched junction bases numbered 6, after V lost 2 bases and J lost 13 bases. Germline CDR1 and CDR2: SGHNT and YYREEE (reference sequence). The CDR3 is made up of 13 amino acids. The CDR3 protein is CASSFSGGFPLHF. CDR3 coding DNA: TGTGCCAGCAGCTTTTCAGGGGGTTTCCCCCTCCACTTT. Together with reference TRBV5-4 and TRBJ1-6, the CDR3 gives the full variable domain: ETGVTQSPTHLIKTRGQQVTLRCSSQSGHNTVSWYQQALGQGPQFIFQYYREEENGRGNFPPRFSGLQFPNYSSELNVNALELDDSALYLCASSFSGGFPLHFGNGTRLTVT.

CDR3 in amino acids: CASSPRDRANEKLFF. The CDR3 DNA reads as TGTGCCAGCAGTCCCCGGGACAGGGCAAATGAAAAACTGTTTTTT. The rearrangement links TRBV27 to TRBJ1-4, with 9 bases identical to TRBD1. Germline CDR1 and CDR2: MNHEY and SMNVEV (reference sequence). Trimming took 5 bases from V and 5 from J; bases not matched to a gene: 6. The CDR3 is made up of 15 amino acids.